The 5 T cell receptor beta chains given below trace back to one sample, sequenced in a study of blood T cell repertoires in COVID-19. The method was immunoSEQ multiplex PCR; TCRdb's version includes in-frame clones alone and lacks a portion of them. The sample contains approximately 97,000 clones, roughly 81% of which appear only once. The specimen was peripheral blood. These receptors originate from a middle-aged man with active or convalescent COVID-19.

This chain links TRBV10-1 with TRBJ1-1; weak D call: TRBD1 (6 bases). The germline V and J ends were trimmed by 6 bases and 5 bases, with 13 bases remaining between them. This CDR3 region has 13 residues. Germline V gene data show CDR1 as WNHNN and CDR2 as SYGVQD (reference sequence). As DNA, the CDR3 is TGCGCCAGCAGAGAACAGGGTCGGACTGAAGCTTTCTTT. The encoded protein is CASREQGRTEAFF.

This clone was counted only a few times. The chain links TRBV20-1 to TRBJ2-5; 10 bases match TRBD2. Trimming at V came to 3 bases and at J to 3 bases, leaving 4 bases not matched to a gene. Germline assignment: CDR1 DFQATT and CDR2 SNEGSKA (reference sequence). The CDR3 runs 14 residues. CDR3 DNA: TGCAGTGCTAGTAAAGCGGGGGGGAAAGAGACCCAGTACTTC. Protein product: CSASKAGGKETQYF.

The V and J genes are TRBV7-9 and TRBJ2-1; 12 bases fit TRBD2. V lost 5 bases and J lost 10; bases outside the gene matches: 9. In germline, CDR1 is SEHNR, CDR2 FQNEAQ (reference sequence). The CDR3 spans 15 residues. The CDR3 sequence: CASSHLAGGFVEQFF. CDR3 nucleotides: TGTGCCAGCAGCCACCTAGCGGGGGGGTTCGTAGAGCAGTTCTTC.

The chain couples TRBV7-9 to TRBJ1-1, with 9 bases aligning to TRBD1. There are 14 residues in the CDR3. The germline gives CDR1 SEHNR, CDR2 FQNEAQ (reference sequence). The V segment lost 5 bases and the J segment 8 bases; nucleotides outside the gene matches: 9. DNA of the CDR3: TGTGCCAGCAGCCAGCAGGACAGGGGACTGGAAGCTTTCTTT. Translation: CASSQQDRGLEAFF.

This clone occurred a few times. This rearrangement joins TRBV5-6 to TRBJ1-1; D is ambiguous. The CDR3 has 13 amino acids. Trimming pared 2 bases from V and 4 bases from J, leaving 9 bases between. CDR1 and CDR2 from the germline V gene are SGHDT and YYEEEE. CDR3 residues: CASSFTGGTEAFF. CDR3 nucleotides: TGTGCCAGCAGCTTTACGGGTGGCACTGAAGCTTTCTTT.